The clone carrying this T cell receptor beta chain was observed a few times. Authors' data handling: The assay estimated nucleated cells by amplifying reference gene primers. The data were produced by immunoSEQ multiplex PCR, yet TCRdb's version contains in-frame clones alone and is incomplete. V, J and clone size are those of that table, while D and trimming were read from the DNA. The table records roughly 100,000 clones, about 90% of them present only once. The data originate from a study of blood T cell repertoires in COVID-19. Whole-study context: Sample material is recorded as cDNA or gDNA derived from T cells, B-cell-depleted T cells, or PBMCs.

The CDR3 runs to 12 residues. Germline values: CDR1 SEHNR, CDR2 FQNEAQ (reference sequence). Trimming shortened V by 4 bases and J by 3 bases, and 6 bases separated the two germline ends. The clonotype was recovered from a man aged 50 to 60 in a cohort sampled during active COVID-19. Specimen: peripheral blood. The genes are TRBV7-9 and TRBJ1-2; D is undetermined. CDR3: CASSSLYYGYTF. The CDR3 DNA is TGTGCCAGCAGCTCACTATACTATGGCTACACCTTC. Supplemented by reference TRBV7-9 and TRBJ1-2, the full variable domain reads DTGVSQNPRHKITKRGQNVTFRCDPISEHNRLYWYRQTLGQGPEFLTYFQNEAQLEKSRLLSDRFSAERPKGSFSTLEIQRTEQGDSAMYLCASSSLYYGYTFGSGTRLTVV.